A selection of T cell receptor beta chains follows, all from one sample in a study of cytomegalovirus exposure and HLA in healthy donors. Sequencing used immunoSEQ multiplex PCR; TCRdb keeps in-frame clones, though not all of them. The data contain some 180,000 clones, about 89% of them singletons. What was sequenced was PBMCs. All receptors come from a man aged 30 to 39 in good health and CMV-seropositive. Both conserved end residues are part of each CDR3. D genes are given only for firm matches. Rows may omit the clone size; those that give it use once, few, many or a size class.

TRBV7-6	NA	TRBJ1-5	NA	TGTGCCAGCAGTCCGCAACCACACGGGGGCCCTCAGCCCCAGCATTTT	CASSPQPHGGPQPQHF
TRBV28	once	TRBJ1-2	NA	TGTGCCAGCAGTCGGGGGTCCGGGGGCTACACCTTC	CASSRGSGGYTF
TRBV9	NA	TRBJ2-1	TRBD1	TGTGCCAGCAGCCCAGTGGGCAGGGGGAATGAGCAGTTCTTC	CASSPVGRGNEQFF
TRBV4-1	NA	TRBJ2-7	NA	TGCGCCAGCAGCCAAGCTTCCTCCTACGAGCAGTACTTC	CASSQASSYEQYF
TRBV28	once	TRBJ2-3	TRBD1	TGTGCCAGCAGTTCCGGGGGACAGGGGGCATTGGATACGCAGTATTTT	CASSSGGQGALDTQYF
TRBV25-1	NA	TRBJ2-1	NA	TGTGCCAGCAGTGAATTCCGGGCCAAGCCAGGTGAGCAGTTCTTC	CASSEFRAKPGEQFF
TRBV6-6	NA	TRBJ2-7	TRBD1	TGTGCCAGCACCCGGGACAGGGGGTACGAGCAGTACTTC	CASTRDRGYEQYF
TRBV5-1	once	TRBJ2-2	TRBD2	TGCGCCAGCAGCCTAAACTTAGCGGGAGTATCCGGGGAGCTGTTTTTT	CASSLNLAGVSGELFF
TRBV30	NA	TRBJ1-6	NA	TGTGCCTGGAGTCGGCAAGATAATTCACCCCTCCACTTT	CAWSRQDNSPLHF
TRBV18	few	TRBJ1-2	NA	TGTGCCAGCTCACCATTCGAGACAGCCTATGGCTACACCTTC	CASSPFETAYGYTF
TRBV25-1	NA	TRBJ2-3	NA	TGTGCCAGCTCCGATGGTGGTCGCACAGATACGCAGTATTTT	CASSDGGRTDTQYF
TRBV4-2	NA	TRBJ2-1	NA	TGTGCCAGCAGCCAAGTTAGGGAACAGTTACAGTTCTTC	CASSQVREQLQFF
TRBV27	NA	TRBJ2-6	TRBD1	TGTGCCAGCAGTTTCACAGGGGGCGCTGGGGCCAACGTCCTGACTTTC	CASSFTGGAGANVLTF
TRBV7-9	NA	TRBJ2-7	TRBD1	TGTGCCAGCAGCGAAGGGACAGCTTACGAGCAGTACTTC	CASSEGTAYEQYF
TRBV7-9	NA	TRBJ2-3	TRBD2	TGTGCCAGCAGCTCCTTAGCGGGAGGTGCTAGCACAGATACGCAGTATTTT	CASSSLAGGASTDTQYF
TRBV5-6	NA	TRBJ1-1	NA	TGTGCCAGCAGCTTCGGTATTGGGAACACTGAAGCTTTCTTT	CASSFGIGNTEAFF
TRBV27	NA	TRBJ2-7	TRBD2	TGTGCCAGCAGTATAGCGGGGGGGCCGTTGTACGAGCAGTACTTC	CASSIAGGPLYEQYF
TRBV9	NA	TRBJ2-4	NA	TGTGCCAGCAGCCAAAGTTCTGGGCCCCTAAACATTCAGTACTTC	CASSQSSGPLNIQYF
TRBV19	NA	TRBJ1-2	NA	TGTGCCAGTAGTATAGTCACGCTCAACTATGGCTACACCTTC	CASSIVTLNYGYTF
TRBV7-9	NA	TRBJ1-1	NA	TGTGCCAGCAGCTTAACTATGAACACTGAAGCTTTCTTT	CASSLTMNTEAFF
TRBV30	NA	TRBJ2-6	NA	TGTGCCTGGAGTGTGGGTTTTAGCTCTGGGGCCAACGTCCTGACTTTC	CAWSVGFSSGANVLTF
TRBV5-1	NA	TRBJ2-5	NA	TGCGCCAGCAGCTTGTCAGGGATCCAAGAGACCCAGTACTTC	CASSLSGIQETQYF
TRBV4-2	NA	TRBJ2-1	NA	TGTGCCAGCAGCCAAAGTGTCACTCTTAGCTCCTACAATGAGCAGTTCTTC	CASSQSVTLSSYNEQFF
TRBV7-8	NA	TRBJ1-6	TRBD1	TGTGCCAGCACCGCCAGACAGGGAGGGTCACCCCTCCACTTT	CASTARQGGSPLHF
TRBV19	NA	TRBJ2-2	TRBD1	TGTGCCAGTAAAACCGGGACAGGGAACACCGGGGAGCTGTTTTTT	CASKTGTGNTGELFF
TRBV2	few	TRBJ1-4	NA	TGTGCCAGCACCAAGGGCACGAGGGGGGAAAAACTGTTTTTT	CASTKGTRGEKLFF
TRBV9	once	TRBJ2-3	NA	TGTGCCAGCAGCCCCGGAAGCACAGATACGCAGTATTTT	CASSPGSTDTQYF
TRBV7-2	NA	TRBJ1-5	NA	TGTGCCAGCAGCTTAGCGACCATGGGGCGCAATCAGCCCCAGCATTTT	CASSLATMGRNQPQHF
TRBV6-4	NA	TRBJ1-2	TRBD1	TGTGCCAGCAGTGACCGGGACAGGGGGATTATTGGTGATGGCTACACCTTC	CASSDRDRGIIGDGYTF
TRBV9	NA	TRBJ2-1	TRBD2	TGTGCCAGCAGCCAAGAAACTAGCGGGAGGGCCCTCTACAATGAGCAGTTCTTC	CASSQETSGRALYNEQFF
TRBV19	NA	TRBJ1-5	NA	TGTGCCAGCCGGGACGGGGCATCAGGCAATCAGCCCCAGCATTTT	CASRDGASGNQPQHF
TRBV4-3	NA	TRBJ2-7	TRBD1	TGCGCCAGCAGCCAAAACAGGGGCCCCTACGAGCAGTACTTC	CASSQNRGPYEQYF
TRBV7-8	NA	TRBJ2-5	TRBD2	TGTGCCAGCACCCTCAGACTAGCGGGGGAGACCCAGTACTTC	CASTLRLAGETQYF
TRBV7-9	NA	TRBJ1-3	NA	TGTGCCAGCGAAGGAAACACCATATATTTT	CASEGNTIYF
TRBV2	NA	TRBJ2-7	NA	TGTGCCAGCAGTGCGGCACACGAGCAGTACTTC	CASSAAHEQYF
TRBV5-6	once	TRBJ1-5	NA	TGTGCCAGCAGCTTGGCAGGGGCGTTACAGCCCCAGCATTTT	CASSLAGALQPQHF
TRBV28	NA	TRBJ1-1	NA	TGTGCCAGCACTACTTACACTGAAGCTTTCTTT	CASTTYTEAFF
TRBV6-5	NA	TRBJ2-7	NA	TGTGCCAGCGGGTGGGCTAAGGACGAGCAGTACTTC	CASGWAKDEQYF
TRBV7-2	once	TRBJ1-1	NA	TGTGCCAGCAGCATAGTCCGAGGGCAGAACACTGAAGCTTTCTTT	CASSIVRGQNTEAFF
TRBV5-1	NA	TRBJ2-7	TRBD2	TGCGCCAGCAGTCTACTAGCGGGGTCAAGCTCCTACGAGCAGTACTTC	CASSLLAGSSSYEQYF
TRBV5-1	NA	TRBJ2-7	NA	TGCGCCAGCTCTCCAACGAAACAATCCTCGTACGAGCAGTACTTC	CASSPTKQSSYEQYF
TRBV7-6	NA	TRBJ2-5	NA	TGTGCCAGCGGGGCACAAGAGACCCAGTACTTC	CASGAQETQYF
TRBV5-6	NA	TRBJ1-5	NA	TGTGCCAGCAGCTTGGAGAGGGGTCGGAGCAATCAGCCCCAGCATTTT	CASSLERGRSNQPQHF
TRBV6-1	few	TRBJ1-1	NA	TGTGCCAGCAGTCCCCAGACCGTTTGGACCGAAGCTTTCTTT	CASSPQTVWTEAFF
TRBV4-1	NA	TRBJ1-2	NA	TGCGCCAGCAGCCAAGGGGTTGCGGGTAACTATGGCTACACCTTC	CASSQGVAGNYGYTF
TRBV6-5	NA	TRBJ2-2	NA	TGTGCCAGTCAACAGGGTTACACCGGGGAGCTGTTTTTT	CASQQGYTGELFF
TRBV4-1	once	TRBJ2-7	TRBD2	TGCGCCAGCAGCAAAGGACTAGCGGGAGAGTACTACGAGCAGTACTTC	CASSKGLAGEYYEQYF
TRBV6-1	NA	TRBJ1-5	NA	TGTGCCAGCAATAGACAGTACAATCAGCCCCAGCATTTT	CASNRQYNQPQHF
TRBV27	NA	TRBJ2-2	TRBD2	TGTGCCAGCAGTTTATCGGCCGGGAGGGCCCGGGACACCGGGGAGCTGTTTTTT	CASSLSAGRARDTGELFF
TRBV4-3	NA	TRBJ2-1	NA	TGCGCCAGCAGCCTATCGGAGGGTTACAATGAGCAGTTCTTC	CASSLSEGYNEQFF
TRBV12-5	NA	TRBJ1-1	NA	TGTGCTAGTGGTTTGAATACAAACACTGAAGCTTTCTTT	CASGLNTNTEAFF